Below, 14 T cell receptor beta chains from the same sample are listed, as sequenced in a study of blood T cell repertoires in COVID-19. Clones were sequenced by immunoSEQ multiplex PCR, and TCRdb holds only the in-frame ones, with some missing. The sample consists of about 320,000 clones, 89% of them appearing once. What was sequenced was peripheral blood. These receptors originate from a man between 18 and 35 years old who had recovered from COVID-19.

The chain recombines TRBV14 with TRBJ2-1; TRBD2 matches at 7 bases. V dropped 0 bases and J dropped 10; count of bases not matched to a gene: 9. The CDR3 loop spans 15 amino acids. Germline CDR1 is SGHDN and CDR2 is FVKESK. This CDR3 is CASSQEYFTSEEQFF. The CDR3 region has the DNA TGTGCCAGCAGCCAAGAGTATTTTACTAGCGAGGAGCAGTTCTTC. Drawing the rest from reference TRBV14 and TRBJ2-1, the complete variable domain is EAGVTQFPSHSVIEKGQTVTLRCDPISGHDNLYWYRRVMGKEIKFLLHFVKESKQDESGMPNNRFLAERTGGTYSTLKVQPAELEDSGVYFCASSQEYFTSEEQFFGPGTRLTVL.

The chain joins TRBV6-5 to TRBJ2-7; D may be TRBD1 (5 bases). The length of the CDR3 is 15 residues. CDR1 MNHEY and CDR2 SVGAGI come from the germline V gene. The V end was cut by 2 bases, the J end by 3 bases, with 14 bases between. DNA of the CDR3: TGTGCCAGCAGTTACCTTTACGACAGACACTACGAGCAGTACTTC. The encoded protein is CASSYLYDRHYEQYF.

This clone was counted a single time. The J gene is TRBJ1-4, the V gene TRBV9; possible D gene TRBD1, 5 bases. Germline CDR1 is SGDLS and CDR2 is YYNGEE. With 4 bases removed from V and 3 bases from J, the gap between germline ends came to 13 bases. This CDR3 has 15 residues. The CDR3 spells CASSPRGGSNEKLFF. The CDR3, as DNA: TGTGCCAGCAGCCCCCGGGGGGGGTCTAATGAAAAACTGTTTTTT.

The rearrangement links TRBV7-3 to TRBJ2-2; D ambiguous. V lost 4 bases to trimming and J lost 4 bases, with 4 bases between them. This CDR3 contains 12 residues. Germline V gene lookup returns CDR1 SGHTA and CDR2 FQGTGA. CDR3 region: CASSSSTGELFF. The CDR3 DNA follows: TGTGCCAGCAGCTCTTCCACCGGGGAGCTGTTTTTT.

The J gene is TRBJ1-2, the V gene TRBV7-9; 7 nucleotides align to TRBD1. The CDR3 length is 11 residues. CDR1 is SEHNR and CDR2 is FQNEAQ in the germline V gene (reference sequence). With V trimmed by 5 bases and J by 12 bases, 6 bases remained unmatched. CDR3 nucleotide sequence: TGTGCCAGCAGCCCCGGACAGGACCACACCTTC. Protein product: CASSPGQDHTF.

The rearrangement joins TRBV3-1 (or the pseudogene TRBV3-2) to TRBJ2-5, with D unclear. This CDR3 is 16 amino acids long. Trimming took off 4 bases at V and 0 bases at J, with 15 bases between the two ends. CDR1 LGHDT and CDR2 YNNKEL come from the germline V gene (reference sequence). The CDR3 region has the DNA TGTGCCAGCAGCCCCATTGGGCCCGAATACCAAGAGACCCAGTACTTC. It specifies CASSPIGPEYQETQYF.

This clone occurred a few times. The chain uses TRBV12-5 and TRBJ1-4, with 8 bases identical to TRBD1. V lost 2 bases, J lost 8 bases, and 13 bases stayed unmatched. The CDR3 runs to 17 residues. Germline-derived CDR1 and CDR2 are LGHNT and FRNRAP. CDR3 coding DNA: TGTGCTAGTGGTTTGAACCCCAGGGGACAGGCGGAGGAAAAACTGTTTTTT. Its translation is CASGLNPRGQAEEKLFF.

The chain is built from TRBV19 and TRBJ1-1; 7 positions agree with TRBD1. Germline CDR1 is LNHDA and CDR2 is SQIVND (reference sequence). J lost 6 bases, V lost 7 bases, and 11 bases had no gene match. The CDR3 sequence is 14 residues long. The CDR3 DNA follows: TGTGCCAGTACCAGGGGGTGGTGGAGCGCTGAAGCTTTCTTT. The encoded protein is CASTRGWWSAEAFF.

The chain combines TRBV4-2 with TRBJ1-6, with D unclear. The CDR3 covers 16 residues. V lost 1 base and J 7 bases, leaving 14 bases between the germline ends. Germline V gene lookup returns CDR1 LGHNA and CDR2 YNFKEQ. CDR3 DNA sequence: TGTGCCAGCAGCCAAGTGGCCTTAGGAGGAAATTCACCCCTCCACTTT. The encoded protein is CASSQVALGGNSPLHF.

This clone was found many times. V usage is TRBV11-3 and J usage is TRBJ2-7, with 9 bases aligning to TRBD2. The CDR3 runs to 15 residues. CDR1 SGHNT and CDR2 YENEEA come from the germline V gene. Trimming took 0 bases from V and 3 from J; bases not matched to a gene: 3. The CDR3 DNA reads as TGTGCCAGCAGCTTAGATGCTAGCGGGGACTACGAGCAGTACTTC. This translates into CASSLDASGDYEQYF.

The chain combines TRBV7-2 with TRBJ2-1, with 14 positions matching TRBD2. V shed 4 bases, J shed 9 bases, and the junction held 5 bases outside the gene matches. Germline loops: CDR1 SGHTA, CDR2 FQGNSA. CDR3 size: 15 residues. CDR3 in DNA: TGTGCCAGCAGCTCCCATGGACTAGCGGGAGGTGAGCAGTTCTTC. It specifies CASSSHGLAGGEQFF.

CDR3 DNA: TGTGCCAGCAGTTTTCTGCAGGGGGCCTCCTATAATTCACCCCTCCACTTT. Amino acid sequence: CASSFLQGASYNSPLHF. The rearrangement links TRBV27 to TRBJ1-6, with 8 bases aligning to TRBD1. The J segment lost 0 bases and the V segment lost 3 bases, leaving 4 bases of the junction unmatched. The CDR3 extends over 17 amino acids. Germline-derived CDR1 and CDR2 are MNHEY and SMNVEV (reference sequence).

This chain connects TRBV9 to TRBJ2-1; a possible D gene is TRBD1 (6 bases). The CDR3 consists of 15 residues. Germline V gene data show CDR1 as SGDLS and CDR2 as YYNGEE. Trimming removed 0 bases from V and 7 bases from J, with 14 bases in between. Here the CDR3 reads CASSVDVRGYNEQFF. CDR3 in DNA: TGTGCCAGCAGCGTAGACGTCAGGGGATATAATGAGCAGTTCTTC. Drawing the rest from reference TRBV9 and TRBJ2-1, the complete variable domain is DSGVTQTPKHLITATGQRVTLRCSPRSGDLSVYWYQQSLDQGLQFLIQYYNGEERAKGNILERFSAQQFPDLHSELNLSSLELGDSALYFCASSVDVRGYNEQFFGPGTRLTVL.

In the case of this clone: The same CDR3 can be traced to other DNA sequences in this sample. The genes are TRBV18 and TRBJ2-7; a possible D gene is TRBD1 (5 bases). Germline assignment: CDR1 KGHSH and CDR2 LQKENI. CDR3 length equals 14 residues. V was cut by 0 bases and J by 4 bases, with 10 bases left in between. The CDR3 spells CASSPPDSLYEQYF. CDR3 coding DNA: TGTGCCAGCTCACCACCCGACAGCCTATACGAGCAGTACTTC.